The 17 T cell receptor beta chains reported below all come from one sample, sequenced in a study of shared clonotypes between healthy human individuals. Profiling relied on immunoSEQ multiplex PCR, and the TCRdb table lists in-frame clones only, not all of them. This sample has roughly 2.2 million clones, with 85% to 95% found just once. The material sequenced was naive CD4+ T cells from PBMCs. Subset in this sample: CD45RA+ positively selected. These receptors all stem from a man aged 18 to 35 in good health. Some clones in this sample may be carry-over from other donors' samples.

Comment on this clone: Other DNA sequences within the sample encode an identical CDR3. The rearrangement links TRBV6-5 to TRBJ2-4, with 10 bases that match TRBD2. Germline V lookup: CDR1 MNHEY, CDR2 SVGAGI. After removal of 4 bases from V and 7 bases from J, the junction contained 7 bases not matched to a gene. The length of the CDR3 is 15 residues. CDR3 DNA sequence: TGTGCCAGCAGTTCGCCAACTAGCGGGAAGAACATTCAGTACTTC. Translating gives CASSSPTSGKNIQYF.

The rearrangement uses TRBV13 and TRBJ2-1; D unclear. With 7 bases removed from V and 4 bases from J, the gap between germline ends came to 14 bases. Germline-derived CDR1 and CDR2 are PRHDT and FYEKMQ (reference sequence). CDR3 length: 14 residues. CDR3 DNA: TGTGCCAGCATCTTCTCGGACGCTTACAATGAGCAGTTCTTC. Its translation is CASIFSDAYNEQFF.

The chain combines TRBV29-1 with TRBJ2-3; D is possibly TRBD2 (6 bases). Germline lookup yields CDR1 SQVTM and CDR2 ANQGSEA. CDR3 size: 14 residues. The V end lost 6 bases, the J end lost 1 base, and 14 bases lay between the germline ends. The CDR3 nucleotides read TGCAGCGTACGGAGGGCAGCCGGCACAGATACGCAGTATTTT. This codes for CSVRRAAGTDTQYF.

Here the CDR3 DNA reads TGCGCCAGCAGCCAAGGGGCAGGGACACTCTTAGAGACCCAGTACTTC. Protein: CASSQGAGTLLETQYF. This chain uses TRBV4-1 with TRBJ2-5, with D maybe TRBD1 (6 bases). Germline V CDR1 and CDR2: MGHRA, YSYEKL. This CDR3 is 16 amino acids long. The V end lost 1 base, the J end lost 4 bases, and 16 bases lay between the germline ends.

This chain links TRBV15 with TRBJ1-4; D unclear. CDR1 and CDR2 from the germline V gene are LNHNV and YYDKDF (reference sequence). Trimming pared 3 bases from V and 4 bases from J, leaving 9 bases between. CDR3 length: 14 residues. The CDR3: CATSRDLNNEKLFF. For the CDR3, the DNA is TGTGCCACCAGCAGGGACCTAAATAATGAAAAACTGTTTTTT.

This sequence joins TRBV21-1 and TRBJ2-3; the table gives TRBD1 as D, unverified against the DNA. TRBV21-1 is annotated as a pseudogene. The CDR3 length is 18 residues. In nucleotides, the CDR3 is TGTGCCAGCAGCGGACGACCGGCTGGGGGCCTCAACACAGATACGCAGTATTTT. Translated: CASSGRPAGGLNTDTQYF.

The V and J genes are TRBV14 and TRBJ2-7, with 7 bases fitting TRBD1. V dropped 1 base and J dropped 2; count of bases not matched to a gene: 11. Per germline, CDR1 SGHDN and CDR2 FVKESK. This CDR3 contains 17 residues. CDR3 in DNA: TGTGCCAGCAGCCAAGGCCTTCAGGGACAGAGGACCTACGAGCAGTACTTC. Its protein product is CASSQGLQGQRTYEQYF. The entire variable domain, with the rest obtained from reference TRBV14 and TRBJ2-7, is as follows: EAGVTQFPSHSVIEKGQTVTLRCDPISGHDNLYWYRRVMGKEIKFLLHFVKESKQDESGMPNNRFLAERTGGTYSTLKVQPAELEDSGVYFCASSQGLQGQRTYEQYFGPGTRLTVT.

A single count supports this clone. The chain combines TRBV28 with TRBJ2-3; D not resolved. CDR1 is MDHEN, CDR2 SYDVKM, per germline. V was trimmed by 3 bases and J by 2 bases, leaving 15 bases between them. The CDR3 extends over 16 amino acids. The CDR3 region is CASSFFSGGTTDTQYF. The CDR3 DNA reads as TGTGCCAGCAGTTTTTTTTCAGGCGGCACCACAGATACGCAGTATTTT. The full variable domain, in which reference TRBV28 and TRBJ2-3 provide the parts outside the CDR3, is DVKVTQSSRYLVKRTGEKVFLECVQDMDHENMFWYRQDPGLGLRLIYFSYDVKMKEKGDIPEGYSVSREKKERFSLILESASTNQTSMYLCASSFFSGGTTDTQYFGPGTRLTVL.

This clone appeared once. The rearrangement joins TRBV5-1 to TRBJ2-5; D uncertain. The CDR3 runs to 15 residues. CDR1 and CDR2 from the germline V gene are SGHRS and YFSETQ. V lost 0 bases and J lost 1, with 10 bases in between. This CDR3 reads CASSLAIGFQETQYF. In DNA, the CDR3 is TGCGCCAGCAGCTTGGCCATCGGATTCCAAGAGACCCAGTACTTC. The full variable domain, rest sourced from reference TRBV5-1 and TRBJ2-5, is KAGVTQTPRYLIKTRGQQVTLSCSPISGHRSVSWYQQTPGQGLQFLFEYFSETQRNKGNFPGRFSGRQFSNSRSEMNVSTLELGDSALYLCASSLAIGFQETQYFGPGTRLLVL.

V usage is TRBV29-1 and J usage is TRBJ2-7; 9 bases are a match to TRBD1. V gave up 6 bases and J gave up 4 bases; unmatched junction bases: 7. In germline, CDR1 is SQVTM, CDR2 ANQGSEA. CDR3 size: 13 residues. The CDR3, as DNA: TGCAGCGTCCCCGGACAGGGGCTGTACGAGCAGTACTTC. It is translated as CSVPGQGLYEQYF.

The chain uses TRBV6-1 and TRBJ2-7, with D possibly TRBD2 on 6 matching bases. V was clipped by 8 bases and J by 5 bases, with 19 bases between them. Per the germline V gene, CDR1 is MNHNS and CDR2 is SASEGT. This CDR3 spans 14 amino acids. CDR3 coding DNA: TGTGCCAGCCACGCGGGATGGAGTAGCGACGAGCAGTACTTC. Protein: CASHAGWSSDEQYF.

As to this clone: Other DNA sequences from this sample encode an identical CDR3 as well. Written as DNA, the CDR3 is TGTGCCAGCAGCGTTGGAGGCCTCGGGACCCAGTACTTC. It yields the protein CASSVGGLGTQYF. This rearrangement joins TRBV9 to TRBJ2-5; tentatively, D is TRBD2 (5 bases). Germline lookup yields CDR1 SGDLS and CDR2 YYNGEE. This CDR3 spans 13 amino acids. Trimming left V 2 bases short and J 7 bases short, with 12 bases between.

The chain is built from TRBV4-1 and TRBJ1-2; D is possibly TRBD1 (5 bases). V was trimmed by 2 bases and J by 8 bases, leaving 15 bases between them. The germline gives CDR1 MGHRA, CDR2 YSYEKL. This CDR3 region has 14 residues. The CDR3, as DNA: TGCGCCAGCAGCCAACTCCTGGAGGGGAGGGGCTACACCTTC. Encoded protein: CASSQLLEGRGYTF.

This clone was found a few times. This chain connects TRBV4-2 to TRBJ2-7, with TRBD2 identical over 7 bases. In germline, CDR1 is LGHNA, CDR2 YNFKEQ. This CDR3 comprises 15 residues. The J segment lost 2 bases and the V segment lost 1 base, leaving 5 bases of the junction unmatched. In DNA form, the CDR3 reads TGTGCCAGCAGCCAAGGCCTAGCGGTGACCTACGAGCAGTACTTC. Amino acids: CASSQGLAVTYEQYF.

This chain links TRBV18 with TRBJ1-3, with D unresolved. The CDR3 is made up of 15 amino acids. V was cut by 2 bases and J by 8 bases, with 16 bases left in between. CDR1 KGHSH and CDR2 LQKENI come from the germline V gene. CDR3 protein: CASSPASQGIDTIYF. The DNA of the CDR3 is TGTGCCAGCTCACCAGCGAGTCAAGGGATAGACACCATATATTTT.

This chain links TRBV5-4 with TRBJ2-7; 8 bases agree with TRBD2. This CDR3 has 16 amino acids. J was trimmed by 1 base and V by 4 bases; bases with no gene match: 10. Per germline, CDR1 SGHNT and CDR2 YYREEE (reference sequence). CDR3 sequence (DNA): TGTGCCAGCAGCCCCACGGGGGGGACTTTTTCCTACGAGCAGTACTTC. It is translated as CASSPTGGTFSYEQYF.

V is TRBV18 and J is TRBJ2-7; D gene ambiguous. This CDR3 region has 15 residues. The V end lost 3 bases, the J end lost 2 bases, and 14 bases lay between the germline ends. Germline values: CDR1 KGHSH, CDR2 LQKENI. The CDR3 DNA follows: TGTGCCAGCTCACCGCCGGGTAGTTTAACCTACGAGCAGTACTTC. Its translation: CASSPPGSLTYEQYF.